This T cell receptor (beta chain) was sequenced during a study of blood T cell repertoires in COVID-19. Overall study: COVID-19 samples collected from the United States, Italy and Spain covered acute and convalescent phases.

The CDR3 spans 14 residues. V lost 3 bases, J lost 6 bases, and 15 bases lay in between. Germline V gene data show CDR1 as SEHNR and CDR2 as FQNEAQ (reference sequence). The table came from immunoSEQ multiplex PCR; TCRdb's copy has only in-frame clones and leaves some out. Among 150,000 or so clones, about 87% were seen once, and the ten largest hold around 25%. V is TRBV7-9 and J is TRBJ2-7, with D perhaps matching TRBD2 (5 bases). The sample comprised peripheral blood. The receptor was derived from a man aged 60 to 75 with acute or convalescent COVID-19. The DNA for the CDR3 is TGTGCCAGCAGCTTCGGTGGACTTCCTACCGAGCAGTACTTC. This encodes CASSFGGLPTEQYF. Using reference TRBV7-9 and TRBJ2-7 for the parts outside the CDR3, the full variable domain is DTGVSQNPRHKITKRGQNVTFRCDPISEHNRLYWYRQTLGQGPEFLTYFQNEAQLEKSRLLSDRFSAERPKGSFSTLEIQRTEQGDSAMYLCASSFGGLPTEQYFGPGTRLTVT.